Sequencing of this T cell receptor (beta chain) was carried out in a study of T cells after somatic rescue of genetic block. Repertoires were generated with immunoSEQ multiplex PCR, while TCRdb's copy carries only in-frame clones and drops some. This sample has about 72,000 clones, with more than 75% found just once. V lost 6 bases to trimming and J lost 5 bases; unmatched junction nucleotides: 10. Germline CDR1 is MNHEY and CDR2 is SVGAGI. The CDR3 has 14 residues. The V gene is TRBV6-5, the J gene TRBJ2-7, with TRBD2 matching 7 bases. The source of this sequence is a man between 25 and 39 years old. Material for sequencing was peripheral blood mononuclear cells (PBMCs). CDR3 nucleotide sequence: TGTGCCAGCAGCCCCCCGGGACTACCCCACGAGCAGTACTTC. Translating it yields CASSPPGLPHEQYF.